This paragraph reports one TCR beta chain. This CDR3 has 14 residues. The germline V gene has CDR1 MDHEN and CDR2 SYDVKM. V lost 3 bases and J lost 7, with 16 bases in between. Data came from immunoSEQ multiplex PCR; TCRdb stores just in-frame clones and leaves some out. The sample records 70,000 or so clones, approximately 80% being singletons. This entry belongs to a study of blood T cell repertoires in COVID-19. This TCR derives from a man aged 50-59 years with COVID-19, enrolled during active disease. V usage is TRBV28 and J usage is TRBJ2-7; tentative D call: TRBD2 (7 bases). Sequencing was done on a sample of peripheral blood. The DNA for the CDR3 is TGTGCCAGCAGTTTTCGTCGGGGGGCGCGTGAGCAGTACTTC. Translating gives CASSFRRGAREQYF.